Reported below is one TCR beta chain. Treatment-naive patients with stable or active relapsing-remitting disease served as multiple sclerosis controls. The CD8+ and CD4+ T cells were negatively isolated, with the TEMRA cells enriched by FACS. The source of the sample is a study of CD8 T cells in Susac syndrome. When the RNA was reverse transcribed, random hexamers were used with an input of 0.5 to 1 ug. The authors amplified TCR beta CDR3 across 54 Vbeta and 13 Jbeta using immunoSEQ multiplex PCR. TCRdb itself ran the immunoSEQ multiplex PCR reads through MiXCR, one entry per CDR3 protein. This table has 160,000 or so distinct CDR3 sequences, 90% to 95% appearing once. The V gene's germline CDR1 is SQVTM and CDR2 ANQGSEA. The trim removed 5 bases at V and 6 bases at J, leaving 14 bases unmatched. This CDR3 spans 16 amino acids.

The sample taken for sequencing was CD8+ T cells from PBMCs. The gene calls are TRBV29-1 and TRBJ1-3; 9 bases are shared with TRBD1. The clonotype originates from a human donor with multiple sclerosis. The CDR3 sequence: CSVWGPGDRAANTIYF. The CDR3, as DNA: TGCAGCGTTTGGGGACCGGGGGACAGGGCCGCAAACACCATATATTTT. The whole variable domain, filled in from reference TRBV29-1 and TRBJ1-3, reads SAVISQKPSRDICQRGTSLTIQCQVDSQVTMMFWYRQQPGQSLTLIATANQGSEATYESGFVIDKFPISRPNLTFSTLTVSNMSPEDSSIYLCSVWGPGDRAANTIYFGEGSWLTVV.